Listed here is a single T cell receptor (beta chain). The clone's antigen remains unknown. No much larger clone exists at a distance of one base, and base qualities are not known. TCRbeta CDR3 regions were amplified from genomic DNA using the immunoSEQ Assay, a bias-controlled multiplex PCR. Per the original workflow: The number of nucleated cells in each sample was estimated from the amplification of reference gene primers within the assay. To quantify the absolute abundance of each unique TCRbeta CDR3 rearrangement, sequence reads were collapsed and filtered. For each sample, productive Simpson clonality was calculated as the square root of Simpson's diversity index across productive rearrangements. In TCRdb, the immuneACCESS table is reduced to in-frame sequences with V and J assigned. These tables do not hold every clone; where another copy was compared, an unresolved V gene accounts for under half, and the others remain unexplained. That table furnishes V, J and clone size, whereas the DNA furnished D and trimming. Across this sample there are about 180,000 clones, with 82% seen only once. The biggest ten clones account for 8.4% of the sample.

Each collaborating institution followed its own protocols to collect whole blood in K2EDTA tubes. For TCRbeta analysis, collaborators shipped samples as frozen whole blood, isolated PBMCs, or DNA extracted from either of those sample types. The data belong to a study of blood T cell repertoires in COVID-19 (dated by TCRdb to the early 2020s). In the study overall: Samples from collaborators originated in the United States, Italy and Spain and spanned both the acute and convalescent phases of COVID-19. A freely available public database, intended as a resource for researchers studying the immune response to SARS-CoV-2, is where the repertoires were released. The prospective study material was composed of cDNA or gDNA derived from T cells, B-cell-depleted T cells, or PBMCs. Samples came from the ongoing ImmuneRACE study (first 160 participants) plus 1,254 subjects from 6 global collaborators. Where available, HLA class I and class II types were taken from metadata supplied by the sample provider and were not determined by assay-based typing. Subjects who had been exposed to COVID-19, were actively infected with it, or had recovered from it provided the deeply sampled blood TCRbeta repertoires that made up the dataset. A de-identified subject ID, COVID-19 status, age in years and sex were almost always included in the sample metadata.

The study at large found these results: How much clinical and demographic metadata was included differed by source and by participant, and the metadata was provided uncurated.

The origin of this receptor is a woman in her sixties or seventies with acute or convalescent COVID-19. The sequenced sample consisted of peripheral blood.

The bases are TGTGCCAGCAAATCGGGAGGGGCAGATACGCAGTATTTT. Protein translation: CASKSGGADTQYF. In this chain, TRBV6-5 is recombined with TRBJ2-3; TRBD2 matches 8 bases in the middle. CDR1 and CDR2 were assigned from the germline V gene as MNHEY and SVGAGI. Trimming leaves V shorter by 7 bases and J shorter by 4 bases, with the junction holding 4 bases beyond the gene matches. The CDR3 goes from the cysteine to the phenylalanine over 13 residues. Solely the CDR3 DNA is kept, with 39 bases framed from the first base.